This T cell receptor (beta chain) was sequenced during a study of cytomegalovirus exposure and HLA in healthy donors (dated by TCRdb to 2016 to 2017). For context, the study as a whole: In an earlier analysis of fewer than 750 of the donors, about 270 Gb of sequence data and approximately 120 million unique TCR beta sequences from 150 million to 200 million T cells were reported. Among the roughly 400 genotyped donors, about 83% belonged to the genetic ancestry cluster associated with self-reported Caucasian donors. The study profiled the T cell repertoires of 550 to 700 subjects by immunosequencing and related them to cytomegalovirus serostatus. To predict cytomegalovirus infection status, the study brought together high-throughput TCR immunosequencing, statistical association of individual TCRs with disease status, and machine learning. A later analysis re-examined previously published TCR beta repertoires from around 670 donors and added high-resolution HLA genotyping to investigate patterns of TCR occurrence. To decide whether each TCR beta V gene segment behaved as functional or pseudogenic, an earlier analysis of some 580 of the donors relied on high-throughput TCR beta sequencing. Rather than using new phenotypic data, the later analysis identified candidate immune exposures from TCR beta sequences and from how often those sequences occurred across donors. The number of typed donors differed by locus: about 620-640 for A, B, C, DRB1 and DQB1; about 520 for DQA1; around 610 for DPA1; and some 450 for DPB1. An early release covering roughly 640 HLA-typed donors comprised approximately 300 gigabases of sequencing data and around 86 million unique TCR sequences. Among some 400 genotyped donors of the cohort, an average of about 240,000 unique TCR beta nucleotide sequences was sequenced per donor, of which about 19% were non-productive. Besides the first cohort of 550 to 750 subjects, a separate validation cohort made up of around 120 different subjects was used. Donor age, sex, ethnicity and CMV serostatus were compiled together with the repertoire data. All discovery cohort repertoires had been generated on a single sequencing platform. Several DR-DQ haplotypes were handled as single units for association and clustering because linkage in the cohort was strong. HLA typing included class I and class II loci at four-digit resolution. The aim of the study was to test whether cataloging public T cell receptors could identify signatures of past pathogen exposure. Genome-wide SNP genotypes for about 60% of the roughly 670 donors were used in a later genetic analysis, which treated that subset as a discovery cohort.

Cut back by 4 bases and 1 base, the V and J ends lie 13 bases apart. From its cysteine to its phenylalanine, the CDR3 spans 15 amino acids. Of the read, only the CDR3 DNA is kept; its 45 bases are in frame from base 1. CDR1 SGHRS and CDR2 YFSETQ are derived from the germline V gene. Preparation of the library involved the immunoSEQ multiplex PCR assay. The multiplex PCR relied on a mix of 60 forward primers for TCR Vbeta segments and 13 reverse primers for TCR Jbeta segments. A multiplex PCR assay on genomic DNA amplified the CDR3 region of rearranged TCR beta genes. The Illumina HiSeq System was used to sequence the amplified TCR beta libraries as 87-base-pair reads. In the source study's methods: A later analysis counted approximately 74 million unique TCR beta chains across the 550 to 700 repertoires, and approximately 11 million of these chains were shared by at least two donors. A nearest-neighbor algorithm error-corrected the raw reads and collapsed the reads into unique sequences, merging closely related sequences to remove PCR and sequencing errors. To assign V, D and J gene segments, CDR3 sequences were aligned to IMGT reference sequences. For a sequence to be retained, a match of at least six nucleotides was required to both a V gene segment and a J gene segment. A rearrangement counted as productive if the CDR3 had no stop codons and remained in frame with V and J, and every other rearrangement counted as non-productive. Following IMGT convention, CDR3 was defined as the stretch from the second conserved V-encoded cysteine up to the conserved J-encoded phenylalanine. Sequences without an unambiguous match to a single V gene segment were excluded from the earlier analysis of 450 to 750 of the donors. An earlier analysis of a few hundred of the donors classified V segments as functional when productive rearrangements were above 56.7% and as segregating when the standard deviation between donors was above 5%. A statistical classification framework was built for diagnosing cytomegalovirus status from the catalog of TCR beta chain sequences. In a later analysis, V and J genes were assigned by comparing TCR nucleotide sequences against IMGT/GENE-DB human TR gene sequences. Using the TCRdist pipeline, a later analysis assigned CDR3 sequences along with most-parsimonious VDJ recombination scenarios. In a later analysis, each TCR beta chain was defined by its CDR3 amino acid sequence together with its V-gene family, and reads lacking a unique V-gene family were excluded. In a later analysis, fewer than 600 highly shared, low-generation-probability nucleotide sequences were removed to address suspected cross-contamination and a sequencing artifact. In a later analysis, a clonal expansion index was calculated for each public chain from normalized within-repertoire ranks of inferred template counts. Generation probabilities in a later analysis came from a VDJ recombination model fitted to out-of-frame rearrangements, and those results were checked against IGoR. In a later analysis, TCR-TCR, TCR-HLA and TCR-CMV co-occurrence was scored with hypergeometric tests, and a repertoire-size bias correction was applied to TCR pairs. A later analysis estimated false discovery rates by permuting HLA or CMV assignments 20 times. In a later analysis, co-occurring TCRs were grouped using DBSCAN, with TCRdist sequence similarity added in when clustering inside HLA-allele-positive subsets. Repertoires with fewer than 30,000 or more than 120,000 public chains, plus five repertoires with anomalous nucleotide sharing, were excluded from co-occurrence clustering. Held by TCRdb, this immuneACCESS table contains in-frame sequences only and omits some clones. Under half of the omission traces to an unresolved V gene where checked; the cause of the rest is unknown. V and J calls and clone size are as listed in that table; D and trimming were resolved from the DNA. Counted in this sample were about 130,000 clones; 75% to 85% of them appeared once. The ten largest clones add up to 1.8% of the sample.

With respect to this clone: Its binding antigen is unknown. The record has no base qualities; no much larger clone is one base away.

The investigation overall reported the following: In vitro tests confirmed that three of the cytomegalovirus-associated TCR beta chains recognize cytomegalovirus antigens. A later analysis found that most CMV-associated TCR beta chains appeared HLA-restricted, with HLA associations seemingly driven largely by CMV exposure. In a later genetic analysis, a missense DCLRE1C variant was associated with V-gene and J-gene trimming of TCR beta chains, and the association was replicated in an independent cohort. Broadly in line with IMGT annotations, most TCR beta V segments showed up in productive rearrangements about 90% or about 30% of the time in an earlier analysis of some 590 of the donors. In a later analysis, HLA-associated TCR beta chains were found to be more clonally expanded and to have lower generation probabilities than equally common non-associated chains. In a later analysis, TCR association rates were found to vary across HLA loci, with the most associated TCRs seen for DRB1 alleles and the fewest for HLA-C alleles. Most TCR sequences were observed very rarely across donors, whereas some public TCRs were present in many individuals. CMV serostatus was the only immune exposure information available for the cohort. The classifier was reported to diagnose cytomegalovirus status with high specificity and sensitivity in both the original and validation cohorts. When HLA alleles, especially DR and DQ, strongly co-occurred, TCR associations were difficult to assign to individual alleles. Sequencing depth was assumed to be roughly uniform across donors in the presence/absence analyses, though that assumption may not hold. Linkage disequilibrium might explain the correlated functional status among segregating V segments, but an unknown experimental factor could not be ruled out. A further reported finding was that TCR beta sequences accurately predicted the HLA-A and HLA-B alleles for most subjects in the first cohort. Because the 87-base-pair reads could not distinguish some IMGT-functional V segments, including TRBV6-2 and TRBV6-3, those segments were excluded. A total of 164 TCR beta chains were listed by the study as associated with cytomegalovirus. The sequencing pipeline was judged likely to have produced a cluster of highly shared sequence variants as a technical artifact. Specific HLA alleles were associated with roughly 16,000 TCR beta sequences at a false discovery rate of 0.05 in a later analysis. Because HLA typing was missing for some donors at each locus, association tests included only the typed subset. Seventeen rarely observed V segments, including chromosome 9 orphons, were excluded from the earlier analysis of several hundred of the donors because counts were too low. According to a later genetic analysis, donors in an Asian-associated ancestry cluster had fewer N-insertions in productive TCRs than the roughly 700-donor mean. It was suggested by the authors that the approach could potentially be generalized to other disease states and immunological phenotypes. The cohort was sequenced for TCR beta chains only, and without alpha or paired-chain data the features that could be detected were limited. In a later analysis, several top co-occurrence clusters were reported to appear linked to parvovirus B19, influenza, CMV and Epstein-Barr virus.

In total, over 600 healthy bone marrow donors made up the cohort. Cohort members were all nominally healthy when sampled, although unrecorded immune exposures were likely present. The donor was CMV seropositive and was included in the group of 300 or so seropositive cohort members. Each donor provided a peripheral blood sample, and peripheral blood mononuclear cells were used for TCR beta sequencing. The Qiagen DNeasy Blood Extraction Kit was used to extract genomic DNA from the blood cell samples. Sequencing input: PBMCs. The sequence is built from TRBV5-1 and TRBJ2-3, and TRBD2 may be the D gene, going by 5 matching bases. This clonotype was obtained from a female donor in good health and CMV-seropositive. The CDR3 protein sequence reads: CASSPPAEGTDTQYF. In nucleotides, the sequence is TGCGCCAGCAGCCCACCAGCGGAGGGCACAGATACGCAGTATTTT.